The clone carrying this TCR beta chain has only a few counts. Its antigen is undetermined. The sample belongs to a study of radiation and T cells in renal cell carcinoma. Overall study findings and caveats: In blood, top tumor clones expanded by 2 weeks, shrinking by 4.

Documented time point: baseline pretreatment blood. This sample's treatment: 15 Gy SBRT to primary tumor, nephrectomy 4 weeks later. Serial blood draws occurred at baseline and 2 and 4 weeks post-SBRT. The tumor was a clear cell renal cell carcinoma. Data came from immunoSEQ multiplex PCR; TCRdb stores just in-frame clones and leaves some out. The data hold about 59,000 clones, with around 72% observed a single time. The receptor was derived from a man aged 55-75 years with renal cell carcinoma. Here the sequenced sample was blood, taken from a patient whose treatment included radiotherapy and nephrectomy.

CDR3 amino acids: CASRTGFMNTEAFF. Written as DNA, the CDR3 is TGTGCCAGTAGAACCGGGTTCATGAACACTGAAGCTTTCTTT. The V gene is TRBV19, the J gene TRBJ1-1; D not resolved. Per germline, CDR1 LNHDA and CDR2 SQIVND (reference sequence). V gave up 6 bases and J gave up 0 bases, with 11 bases separating them. This CDR3 comprises 14 residues.